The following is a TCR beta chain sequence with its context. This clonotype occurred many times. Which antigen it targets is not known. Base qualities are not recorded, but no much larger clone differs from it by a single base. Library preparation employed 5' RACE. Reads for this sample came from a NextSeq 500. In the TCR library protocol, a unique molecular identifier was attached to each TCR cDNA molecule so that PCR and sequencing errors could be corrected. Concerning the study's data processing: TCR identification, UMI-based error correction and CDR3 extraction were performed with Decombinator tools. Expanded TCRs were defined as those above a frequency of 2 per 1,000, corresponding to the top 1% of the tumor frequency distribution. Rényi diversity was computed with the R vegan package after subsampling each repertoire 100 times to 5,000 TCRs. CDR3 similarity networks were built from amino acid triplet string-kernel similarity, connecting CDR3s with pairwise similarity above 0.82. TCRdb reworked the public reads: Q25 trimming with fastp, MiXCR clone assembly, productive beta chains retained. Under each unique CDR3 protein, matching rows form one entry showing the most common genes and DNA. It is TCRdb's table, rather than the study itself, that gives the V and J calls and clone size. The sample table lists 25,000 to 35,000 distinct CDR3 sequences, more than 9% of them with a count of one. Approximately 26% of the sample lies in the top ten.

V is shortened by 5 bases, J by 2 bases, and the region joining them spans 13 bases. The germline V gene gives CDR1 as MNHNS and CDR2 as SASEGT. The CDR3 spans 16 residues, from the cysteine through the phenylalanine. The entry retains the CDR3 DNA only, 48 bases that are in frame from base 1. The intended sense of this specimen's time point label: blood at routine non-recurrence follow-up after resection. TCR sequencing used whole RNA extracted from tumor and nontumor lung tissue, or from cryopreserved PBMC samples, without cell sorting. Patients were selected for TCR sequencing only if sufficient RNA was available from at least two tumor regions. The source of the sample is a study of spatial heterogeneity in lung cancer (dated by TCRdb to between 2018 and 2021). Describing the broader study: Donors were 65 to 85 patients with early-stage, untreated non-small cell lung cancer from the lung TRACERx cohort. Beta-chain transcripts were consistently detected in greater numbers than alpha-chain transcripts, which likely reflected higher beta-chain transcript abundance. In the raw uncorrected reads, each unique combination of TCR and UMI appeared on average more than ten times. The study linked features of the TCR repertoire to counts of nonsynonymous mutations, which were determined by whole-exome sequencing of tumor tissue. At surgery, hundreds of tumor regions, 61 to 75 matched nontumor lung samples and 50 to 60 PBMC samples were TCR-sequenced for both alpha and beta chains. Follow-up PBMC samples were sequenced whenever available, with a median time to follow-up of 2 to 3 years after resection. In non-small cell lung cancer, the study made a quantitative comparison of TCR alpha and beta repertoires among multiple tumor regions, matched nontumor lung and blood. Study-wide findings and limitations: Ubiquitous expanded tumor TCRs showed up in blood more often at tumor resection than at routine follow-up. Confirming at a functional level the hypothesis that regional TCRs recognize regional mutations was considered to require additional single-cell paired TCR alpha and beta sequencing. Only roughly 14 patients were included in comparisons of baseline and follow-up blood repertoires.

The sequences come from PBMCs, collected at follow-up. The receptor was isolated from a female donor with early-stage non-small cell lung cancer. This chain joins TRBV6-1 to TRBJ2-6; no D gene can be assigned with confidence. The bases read TGTGCCAGCAGTACCCAAGGACGGACTGGGGCCAACGTCCTGACTTTC. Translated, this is CASSTQGRTGANVLTF.